This TCR beta chain was sequenced for a study of OX40 agonist ivuxolimab in advanced cancers. Study results and limitations: Those patients achieving a partial response at 0.1-3.0 mg/kg showed among the lowest clonal expansion.

Data came from immunoSEQ multiplex PCR; TCRdb stores just in-frame clones and leaves some out. The repertoire holds approximately 77,000 clones, with more than 80% as singletons. The count of this clone is one. What it recognizes is unknown. Germline V gene data show CDR1 as MNHEY and CDR2 as SMNVEV (reference sequence). The CDR3 spans 16 residues. V was cut by 0 bases and J by 1 base, with 10 bases left in between. The receptor was derived from an adult with an advanced solid tumor such as melanoma, head and neck, liver or kidney cancer. The J gene is TRBJ1-3, the V gene TRBV27, with no clear D. The sequencing here drew on CD4+ or CD8+ T cells sorted from blood, taken in a trial of the OX40 agonist ivuxolimab. This chain's CDR3 is CASSLSYRLSGNTIYF. The CDR3 DNA reads TGTGCCAGCAGTTTATCTTACAGACTTTCTGGAAACACCATATATTTT.